The present TCR beta chain was sequenced within a study of blood T cell repertoires in COVID-19. Overall study: There were acute and convalescent COVID-19 samples, and they came from the United States, Italy and Spain. From T cells, B-cell-depleted T cells, or PBMCs came the material, which was cDNA or gDNA.

Per the original data handling: Amplified reference gene primers provided the basis for estimating nucleated cell counts. TCRdb keeps only in-frame clones here, not all; method: immunoSEQ multiplex PCR. That table is the source of V, J and clone size, and D and trimming were worked out from the DNA. The sample holds around 76,000 clones, roughly 90% seen once. The CDR3 is made up of 14 amino acids. The V and J ends lost 1 base and 7 bases respectively, with 14 bases between them. The V gene's germline CDR1 is SGHRS and CDR2 YFSETQ. This receptor was taken from a man aged 60 to 69 with acute or convalescent COVID-19. The V and J genes are TRBV5-1 and TRBJ1-2; tentatively, D is TRBD1 (6 bases). Sequenced sample: peripheral blood. CDR3 in DNA: TGCGCCAGCAGCTTGAGGCAGGGGCTCTCTGGCTACACCTTC. Translating gives CASSLRQGLSGYTF.